A selection of T cell receptor beta chains follows, all from one sample in a study of response to subunit inactivated influenza vaccine. One entry per CDR3 protein, called by TCRdb with MiXCR from the RT-PCR reads. Counted here are 200,000 to 300,000 distinct CDR3 sequences, less than 15% occurring once; the ten biggest clones make up 7.8%. Sequences were derived from non-naive T cells sorted from PBMCs, sampled 14 to 15 days before vaccination. The receptors shown here come from a man aged 45-60 years who received an inactivated influenza vaccine. The CDR3 runs from the conserved cysteine through the conserved F or W. D genes are given only for firm matches. Expanded clones get a size class; other rows say once, few or many, or leave the size out.

D gene	J gene	clone size	V gene	CDR3 DNA	CDR3 protein
-	TRBJ1-2	few	TRBV15	TGTGCCACCAGCAGAAGCAGAGAGACCTCCTATGGCTACACCTTC	CATSRSRETSYGYTF
TRBD1	TRBJ1-2	-	TRBV2	TGTGCCAGCAGTTCCAGGGGGAGCGGCTATGGCTACACCTTC	CASSSRGSGYGYTF
-	TRBJ1-5	-	TRBV7-8	TGTGCCAGCAGCCTCAATGGACCTCAGCCCCAGCATTTT	CASSLNGPQPQHF
-	TRBJ2-7	few	TRBV10-3	TGTGCCATCAGGGGCGAGGTAGAGCAGTACTTC	CAIRGEVEQYF
-	TRBJ1-6	-	TRBV11-2	TGTGCCAGCAGCTTAGGTTCTGTTCTTTCACCCCTCCACTTT	CASSLGSVLSPLHF
-	TRBJ1-6	-	TRBV4-3	TGCGCCAGCAGCCAAGATCCTGGTTCACCCCTCCACTTT	CASSQDPGSPLHF
-	TRBJ1-3	many	TRBV5-6	TGTGCCAGCAGCAGAGACACCTCCTTGGCCATATATTTT	CASSRDTSLAIYF
-	TRBJ1-3	-	TRBV6-1	TGTGCCAGCAGACGCCCAGGGACCCCTGGAAACACCATATATTTT	CASRRPGTPGNTIYF
-	TRBJ1-1	many	TRBV12-3/TRBV12-4	TGTGCCAGCAAGGGGGACACGGTTCTGGAAGCTTTCTTT	CASKGDTVLEAFF
-	TRBJ2-1	-	TRBV19	TGTGCCAGTAGTACTAAATGGACGACAGGATACAATGAGCAGTTCTTC	CASSTKWTTGYNEQFF
TRBD1	TRBJ2-3	few	TRBV6-2/TRBV6-3	TGTGCCAGCAGTGATTACTTGGGACAGGGCGACGATACGCAGTATTTT	CASSDYLGQGDDTQYF
TRBD2	TRBJ2-3	-	TRBV27	TGTGCCAGCAGTCATTTAGCGGGGACTAGCACAGATACGCAGTATTTT	CASSHLAGTSTDTQYF
-	TRBJ2-3	-	TRBV6-1	TGTGCCAGCAGTGAAGCGGGGGGGCTAGATACGCAGTATTTT	CASSEAGGLDTQYF
TRBD1	TRBJ2-2	many	TRBV7-2	TGTGCCAGCAGCTCCCGACAGGGGACCGGGGAGCTGTTTTTT	CASSSRQGTGELFF
-	TRBJ2-1	few	TRBV11-1	TGTGCCAGCAGCTTAGCCTTAAGCTGGTCCTACAATGAGCAGTTCTTC	CASSLALSWSYNEQFF
TRBD1	TRBJ2-6	-	TRBV3-1	TGTGCCAGCAGCCCGGACAGGACTGGGGCCAACGTCCTGACTTTC	CASSPDRTGANVLTF
-	TRBJ2-7	many	TRBV28	TGTGCCAGCAGTTCTGGGGCCCTAGGCAACTACGAGCAGTACTTC	CASSSGALGNYEQYF
TRBD1	TRBJ1-1	few	TRBV6-1	TGTGCCAGCAGCCGGGACAGCTGGAACACTGAAGCTTTCTTT	CASSRDSWNTEAFF
-	TRBJ2-7	-	TRBV5-5	TGTGCCAGCAGCACCGCACCGCACTCCTACGAGCAGTACTTC	CASSTAPHSYEQYF
-	TRBJ1-4	-	TRBV18	TGTGCCAGCTCACCAGACCGTAATGAAAAACTGTTTTTT	CASSPDRNEKLFF
TRBD1	TRBJ1-5	-	TRBV6-1	TGTGCCAGCAGTGAAGCGACAGGGTGGCTCCACCAGCCCCAGCATTTT	CASSEATGWLHQPQHF
-	TRBJ2-1	-	TRBV12-3/TRBV12-4	TGTGCCAGCAGCCCTGCTGGGTCAACGGGAGTCTACAATGAGCAGTTCTTC	CASSPAGSTGVYNEQFF
-	TRBJ1-6	few	TRBV9	TGTGCCAGCAGCGTCAGGACAGACAGGCCACCCCTCCACTTT	CASSVRTDRPPLHF
TRBD2	TRBJ2-1	-	TRBV12-3/TRBV12-4	TGTGCCAGCAGTTCAGTCGGCCTAGCGGGAGAGCAGTTCTTC	CASSSVGLAGEQFF
TRBD2	TRBJ2-7	few	TRBV27	TGTGCCAGCAGTTTAAAGGTAGCGGGAGTGTTCGAGCAGTACTTC	CASSLKVAGVFEQYF
-	TRBJ2-7	-	TRBV24-1	TGTGCCACCAGTGATCTTAGGGGGACTCCTCACAATTACGAGCAGTACTTC	CATSDLRGTPHNYEQYF
-	TRBJ2-1	-	TRBV20-1	TGCAGTGCTCCTGCAAAGGGTCTAGCCGCGTCCGGTGAGCAGTTCTTC	CSAPAKGLAASGEQFF
-	TRBJ2-2	-	TRBV4-2	TGTGCCAGCAGCCCGGGACATACGAACACCGGGGAGCTGTTTTTT	CASSPGHTNTGELFF
-	TRBJ1-2	many	TRBV27	TGTGCCAGCAGTTCCTTAACAGGGAGAGTAGGCTACACCTTC	CASSSLTGRVGYTF
-	TRBJ2-3	few	TRBV29-1	TGCAGCGCCTGGGCGAGGGGAGCTACAGATACGCAGTATTTT	CSAWARGATDTQYF
-	TRBJ2-3	many	TRBV27	TGTGCCAGCAGTTTATTTCAGAGCACAGATACGCAGTATTTT	CASSLFQSTDTQYF
-	TRBJ2-5	-	TRBV20-1	TGCAGTGCTAGTCGACAGCAAGAGACCCAGTACTTC	CSASRQQETQYF
TRBD2	TRBJ2-5	-	TRBV4-2	TGTGCCAGCAGCCCGACTAGCGGGAGCCGTGAAGATACCCAGTACTTC	CASSPTSGSREDTQYF
-	TRBJ2-3	-	TRBV6-2/TRBV6-3	TGTGCCAGCAGTCGGCAGGATACGCAGTATTTT	CASSRQDTQYF
-	TRBJ1-5	-	TRBV29-1	TGCAGCGGACAGGAGAATAGCAATCAGCCCCAGCATTTT	CSGQENSNQPQHF
-	TRBJ2-4	many	TRBV18	TGTGCCAGCTCACCAGTGGCCCTCATTAGCGTAGCCAAAAACATTCAGTACTTC	CASSPVALISVAKNIQYF
-	TRBJ2-7	many	TRBV5-6	TGTGCCAGCAGCTTATCTAGCGCCTACGAGCAGTACTTC	CASSLSSAYEQYF
TRBD1	TRBJ2-1	-	TRBV12-3/TRBV12-4	TGTGCCGATTCAGGGGGAACCCACGGTGAGCAGTTCTTC	CADSGGTHGEQFF
-	TRBJ2-4	many	TRBV7-9	TGTGCCAGCAGCTTAGGGCAGGTGGGAGACATTCAGTACTTC	CASSLGQVGDIQYF
-	TRBJ2-3	few	TRBV15	TGTGCCACCAGCAGAGAGAGCACAGATACGCAGTATTTT	CATSRESTDTQYF
TRBD2	TRBJ2-7	-	TRBV20-1	TGCAGTGTTACTAGCGGATACTCCTACGAGCAGTACTTC	CSVTSGYSYEQYF
-	TRBJ1-1	few	TRBV20-1	TGCAGTGCCAAGAAGGGACATTCGAACACTGAAGCTTTCTTT	CSAKKGHSNTEAFF
-	TRBJ2-7	-	TRBV18	TGTGCCAGCTCACCACGGTCAGATTCCTACGAGCAGTACTTC	CASSPRSDSYEQYF
-	TRBJ2-7	-	TRBV6-2/TRBV6-3	TGTGCCAGCAGTTACTCGTCTGCGCCCTACGAGCAGTACTTC	CASSYSSAPYEQYF
TRBD2	TRBJ2-2	many	TRBV5-1	TGCGCCAGTTGGCCTAGCGGGAGGCTGAGCACCGGGGAGCTGTTTTTT	CASWPSGRLSTGELFF
TRBD2	TRBJ2-1	-	TRBV7-3	TGTGCCAGCAGCTTCAGTGGGACTAGCGGGAGTCAGGTAACAGGGGCGCACAATGAGCAGTTCTTC	CASSFSGTSGSQVTGAHNEQFF
-	TRBJ2-2	few	TRBV4-1	TGCGCCAGCAGCCAAGGTGCGGGGAACACCGGGGAGCTGTTTTTT	CASSQGAGNTGELFF